These 21 T cell receptor beta chains came from one sample sequenced in a study of Graves' ophthalmopathy and Graves' hyperthyroidism. RNA transcripts were the source from which TCR beta CDR3 regions were amplified. RT-PCR with HTBI primers came first, then second-round multiplex PCR. TCRdb re-derived calls from the multiplex PCR reads in MiXCR, one entry per CDR3 protein. The sample carries 200,000 to 250,000 distinct CDR3 sequences, around 30% recorded once. Sequenced input: peripheral blood. These receptors were collected from a man aged 50-59 years with Graves' ophthalmopathy.

The chain employs TRBV6-2 or TRBV6-3 and TRBJ1-1, with D perhaps matching TRBD1 (6 bases). This CDR3 contains 14 residues. CDR1 is MNHEY and CDR2 is SVGEGT in the germline V gene. The ends were cut back, 6 bases at V and 0 bases at J, with 11 bases in the middle. As DNA, the CDR3 is TGTGCCAGCAGAGGATGGACAGTGAACACTGAAGCTTTCTTT. Translated, it gives CASRGWTVNTEAFF.

This clonotype was detected ten times or more. The chain links TRBV15 to TRBJ2-5; TRBD2 agrees at 8 bases. With 2 bases clipped from V and 3 bases from J, the junction kept 5 bases outside the gene matches. CDR3 length equals 15 residues. The germline CDR1 and CDR2 sequences are LNHNV and YYDKDF (reference sequence). CDR3 loop: CATSRHNSGEETQYF. For the CDR3, the DNA is TGTGCCACCAGCAGACATAATAGCGGGGAAGAGACCCAGTACTTC.

The chain is built from TRBV7-3 and TRBJ2-7; D is tentatively TRBD1 or TRBD2 (5 bases each). Germline V CDR1 and CDR2: SGHTA, FQGTGA. V was clipped by 1 base and J by 5 bases, with 9 bases between them. The CDR3 runs to 13 residues. CDR3 loop: CASSLSRDHEQYF. CDR3 in DNA: TGTGCCAGCAGCTTAAGCAGGGACCACGAGCAGTACTTC. Looking up the rest from reference TRBV7-3 and TRBJ2-7 gives the full variable domain: GAGVSQTPSNKVTEKGKYVELRCDPISGHTALYWYRQSLGQGPEFLIYFQGTGAADDSGLPNDRFFAVRPEGSVSTLKIQRTERGDSAVYLCASSLSRDHEQYFGPGTRLTVT.

This clonotype appeared many times. The V and J genes are TRBV3-1 and TRBJ1-6; no clear D gene. The length of the CDR3 is 14 residues. The V end was cut by 0 bases, the J end by 9 bases, with 9 bases between. Germline CDR1 reads LGHDT; CDR2 reads YNNKEL (reference sequence). CDR3 protein: CASSQDVWGSPLHF. The CDR3 DNA reads TGTGCCAGCAGCCAAGACGTTTGGGGTTCACCCCTCCACTTT. The variable domain in full, completed from reference TRBV3-1 and TRBJ1-6, reads DTAVSQTPKYLVTQMGNDKSIKCEQNLGHDTMYWYKQDSKKFLKIMFSYNNKELIINETVPNRFSPKSPDKAHLNLHINSLELGDSAVYFCASSQDVWGSPLHFGNGTRLTVT.

The table lists this clonotype with many counts. This chain joins TRBV12-3 or TRBV12-4 and TRBJ2-5; D may be TRBD2 (6 bases). V was clipped by 3 bases and J by 5 bases, with 10 bases between them. This CDR3 has 13 amino acids. The CDR3 reads CASSFREWETQYF. For the CDR3, the DNA is TGTGCCAGCAGTTTTCGGGAGTGGGAGACCCAGTACTTC.

V and J are TRBV27 and TRBJ1-1; possibly TRBD1 for D (6 bases). Trimming stripped 4 bases from V and 2 bases from J, with 14 bases between. Germline assignment: CDR1 MNHEY and CDR2 SMNVEV (reference sequence). The CDR3 extends over 15 amino acids. The CDR3 nucleotides are TGTGCCAGCAGTTCCCCTCCGGGACATAACACTGAAGCTTTCTTT. As protein: CASSSPPGHNTEAFF.

Many counts were recorded for this clonotype. The J gene is TRBJ1-2, the V gene TRBV28, with a possible D match to TRBD1 (6 bases). Trimming shortened V by 2 bases and J by 4 bases, and 11 bases separated the two germline ends. Per the germline V gene, CDR1 is MDHEN and CDR2 is SYDVKM. The CDR3 is made up of 14 amino acids. The DNA of the CDR3 is TGTGCCAGCAGTTTACAGGGGACGGGCTATGGCTACACCTTC. It yields the protein CASSLQGTGYGYTF.

V usage is TRBV5-1 and J usage is TRBJ1-5; 8 bases are a match to TRBD1. This CDR3 is 15 amino acids long. Germline CDR1 and CDR2: SGHRS and YFSETQ. Germline trimming cut 4 bases from V and 4 bases from J; bases unmatched to any gene: 7. Here the CDR3 reads CASSIGGQVNQPQHF. Written as DNA, the CDR3 is TGCGCCAGCAGCATTGGGGGACAGGTAAATCAGCCCCAGCATTTT. Looking up the rest from reference TRBV5-1 and TRBJ1-5 gives the full variable domain: KAGVTQTPRYLIKTRGQQVTLSCSPISGHRSVSWYQQTPGQGLQFLFEYFSETQRNKGNFPGRFSGRQFSNSRSEMNVSTLELGDSALYLCASSIGGQVNQPQHFGDGTRLSIL.

The rearrangement joins TRBV6-1 to TRBJ1-2; D not resolved. The CDR3 contains 12 residues. Trimming stripped 6 bases from V and 6 bases from J, with 11 bases between. CDR1 is MNHNS and CDR2 is SASEGT in the germline V gene. CDR3 sequence: CASRDERDGYTF. The CDR3 nucleotides read TGTGCCAGCAGGGACGAACGGGATGGCTACACCTTC.

The chain joins TRBV12-3 or TRBV12-4 to TRBJ2-6; 7 bases fit TRBD1. The CDR3 is 15 amino acids. V was pared by 6 bases and J by 3 bases, with 5 bases of the junction left unmatched. The CDR3 region is CASSPTGFGANVLTF. CDR3 bases: TGTGCCAGCAGCCCGACAGGGTTTGGGGCCAACGTCCTGACTTTC.

This clonotype has a count of ten or more. The V and J genes are TRBV6-2 or TRBV6-3 and TRBJ2-5, with D possibly being TRBD1 (6 bases). V was cut by 8 bases and J by 4 bases, with 17 bases left in between. CDR1 and CDR2 from the germline V gene are MNHEY and SVGEGT. This CDR3 spans 14 amino acids. Here the CDR3 reads CASSTLGGAETQYF. CDR3 coding DNA: TGTGCCAGCTCTACGCTAGGGGGAGCAGAGACCCAGTACTTC.

This clonotype was seen at least ten times. This chain uses TRBV28 with TRBJ2-5, with D unresolved. Trimming shortened V by 2 bases and J by 2 bases, and 9 bases separated the two germline ends. CDR1 MDHEN and CDR2 SYDVKM come from the germline V gene. This CDR3 contains 14 residues. The CDR3 region is CASSLEYLQETQYF. CDR3 sequence (DNA): TGTGCCAGCAGTTTAGAGTACTTGCAAGAGACCCAGTACTTC.

This clonotype was picked up many times. The genes are TRBV7-9 and TRBJ2-7; D is possibly TRBD2 (5 bases). Trimming shortened V by 5 bases and J by 3 bases, and 14 bases separated the two germline ends. Looked up from germline, CDR1 is SEHNR and CDR2 is FQNEAQ (reference sequence). This CDR3 spans 14 amino acids. The CDR3 loop is CASSHVGNDYEQYF. CDR3 in DNA: TGTGCCAGCAGCCACGTCGGGAACGACTACGAGCAGTACTTC.

The gene calls are TRBV7-8 and TRBJ1-3, with D possibly matching TRBD1 (5 bases). Germline V gene data show CDR1 as SGHVS and CDR2 as FQNEAQ. The CDR3 totals 14 residues. Trimming shortened V by 5 bases and J by 7 bases, and 15 bases separated the two germline ends. The CDR3 DNA reads TGTGCCAGCAGCCTACCAGGGACGGGGAACACCATATATTTT. The encoded protein is CASSLPGTGNTIYF. Together with reference TRBV7-8 and TRBJ1-3, the CDR3 gives the full variable domain: GAGVSQSPRYKVAKRGQDVALRCDPISGHVSLFWYQQALGQGPEFLTYFQNEAQLDKSGLPSDRFFAERPEGSVSTLKIQRTQQEDSAVYLCASSLPGTGNTIYFGEGSWLTVV.

The chain is built from TRBV7-8 and TRBJ2-7; D may be TRBD1 (6 bases). Germline V gene data show CDR1 as SGHVS and CDR2 as FQNEAQ. V lost 6 bases and J lost 5, with 14 bases in between. The CDR3 contains 13 residues. In DNA, the CDR3 is TGTGCCAGCAGTTACCAACAGGGCGACGAGCAGTACTTC. Protein: CASSYQQGDEQYF.

The table lists this clonotype with many counts. The chain is built from TRBV28 and TRBJ2-6, with 8 bases that match TRBD1. The V segment lost 6 bases and the J segment 1 base; nucleotides outside the gene matches: 2. The CDR3 loop spans 15 amino acids. Germline CDR1 MDHEN, CDR2 SYDVKM. The CDR3 nucleotides are TGTGCCAGCAGGAGACAGGGGTCTGGGGCCAACGTCCTGACTTTC. Its protein is CASRRQGSGANVLTF.

This clonotype came up many times. V and J are TRBV27 and TRBJ1-6; tentatively, D is TRBD1 (6 bases). In germline, CDR1 is MNHEY, CDR2 SMNVEV (reference sequence). The V end was cut by 5 bases, the J end by 9 bases, with 14 bases between. CDR3 size: 14 residues. The CDR3 sequence is CASSPRGSGSPLHF. CDR3 DNA sequence: TGTGCCAGCAGTCCCAGGGGTTCAGGTTCACCCCTCCACTTT.

This clonotype was observed many times. As DNA, the CDR3 is TGTGCCAGCAGTTTTCCAAGTCCGGGCTTGGGGGACACTGAAGCTTTCTTT. It is translated as CASSFPSPGLGDTEAFF. This sequence joins TRBV28 and TRBJ1-1; possible D gene TRBD1, 5 bases. The CDR3 runs 17 residues. The V gene lost 3 bases and the J gene lost 3 bases, with 20 bases spanning the gap. Germline values: CDR1 MDHEN, CDR2 SYDVKM. Drawing the rest from reference TRBV28 and TRBJ1-1, the complete variable domain is DVKVTQSSRYLVKRTGEKVFLECVQDMDHENMFWYRQDPGLGLRLIYFSYDVKMKEKGDIPEGYSVSREKKERFSLILESASTNQTSMYLCASSFPSPGLGDTEAFFGQGTRLTVV.

This clonotype was observed a single time. The chain combines TRBV12-3 or TRBV12-4 with TRBJ2-5; D possibly corresponds to TRBD2 (5 bases). V lost 6 bases and J lost 5, with 13 bases in between. CDR3 size: 13 residues. The CDR3 DNA reads TGTGCCAGCAGCCGTGGGAGTTTCGAGACCCAGTACTTC. Translation gives CASSRGSFETQYF.

This clonotype showed up many times. The chain carries TRBV24-1 and TRBJ2-7, with D unresolved. Germline CDR1 and CDR2: KGHDR and SFDVKD. The V and J ends lost 1 base and 4 bases respectively, with 7 bases between them. The CDR3 totals 13 residues. The CDR3 bases are TGTGCCACCAGTGATTTCAAGGGTTACGAGCAGTACTTC. It yields the protein CATSDFKGYEQYF.

CDR3 residues: CASSRYGEDGYTF. Written as DNA, the CDR3 is TGTGCCAGCAGCCGGTACGGGGAGGATGGCTACACCTTC. The V and J genes are TRBV7-3 and TRBJ1-2; unclear D gene. The CDR3 extends over 13 amino acids. Germline CDR1 SGHTA, CDR2 FQGTGA. Trimming stripped 5 bases from V and 6 bases from J, with 13 bases between.